This T cell receptor (beta chain) was recovered during a study of blood T cell repertoires in COVID-19. Study as a whole: COVID-19 samples, acute and convalescent, were from the United States, Italy and Spain.

The V gene's germline CDR1 is SNHLY and CDR2 FYNNEI. J was trimmed by 2 bases and V by 7 bases; bases with no gene match: 2. The CDR3 is 13 residues long. Measured with immunoSEQ multiplex PCR; TCRdb has only the in-frame clones, and not every one. The table includes roughly 100,000 clones, roughly nine tenths detected once. The chain combines TRBV2 with TRBJ2-7; TRBD1 aligns across 10 bases. The sample comprised peripheral blood. The source is a woman aged 80 or over with acute or convalescent COVID-19. The CDR3 DNA reads as TGTGCCAGCACCGGACAGGGGGCCTACGAGCAGTACTTC. This codes for CASTGQGAYEQYF.